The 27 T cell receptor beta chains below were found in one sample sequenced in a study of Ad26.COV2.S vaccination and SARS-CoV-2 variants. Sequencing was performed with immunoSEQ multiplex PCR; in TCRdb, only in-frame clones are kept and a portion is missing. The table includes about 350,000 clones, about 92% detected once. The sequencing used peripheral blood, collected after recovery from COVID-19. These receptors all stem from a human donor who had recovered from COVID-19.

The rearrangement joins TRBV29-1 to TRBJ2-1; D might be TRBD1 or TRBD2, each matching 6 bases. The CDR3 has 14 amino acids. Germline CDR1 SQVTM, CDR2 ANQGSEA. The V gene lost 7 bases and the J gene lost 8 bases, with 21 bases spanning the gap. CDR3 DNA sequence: TGCAGCGCCAGGCGGGGTACAGGGAAACATGAGCAGTTCTTC. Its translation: CSARRGTGKHEQFF.

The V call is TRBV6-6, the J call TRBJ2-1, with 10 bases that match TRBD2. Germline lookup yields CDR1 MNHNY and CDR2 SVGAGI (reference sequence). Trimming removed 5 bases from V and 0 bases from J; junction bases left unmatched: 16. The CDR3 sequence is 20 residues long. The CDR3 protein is CASSRRAQRGGRSSYNEQFF. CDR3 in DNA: TGTGCCAGCAGTCGCAGGGCCCAGCGGGGGGGAAGAAGCTCCTACAATGAGCAGTTCTTC.

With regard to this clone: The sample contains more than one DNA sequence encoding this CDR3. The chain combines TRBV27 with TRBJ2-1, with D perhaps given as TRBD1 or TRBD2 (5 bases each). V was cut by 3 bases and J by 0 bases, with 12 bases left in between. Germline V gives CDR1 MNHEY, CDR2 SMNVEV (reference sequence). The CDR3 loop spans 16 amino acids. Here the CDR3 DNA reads TGTGCCAGCAGTTTGAGAGGGGCTAGCTCCTACAATGAGCAGTTCTTC. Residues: CASSLRGASSYNEQFF.

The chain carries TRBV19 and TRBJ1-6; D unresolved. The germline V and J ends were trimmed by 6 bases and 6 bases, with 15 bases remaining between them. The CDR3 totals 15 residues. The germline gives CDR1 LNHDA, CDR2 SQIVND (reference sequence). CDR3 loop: CASRGIDSGNSPLHF. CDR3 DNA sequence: TGTGCCAGTAGGGGAATAGATAGCGGTAATTCACCCCTCCACTTT.

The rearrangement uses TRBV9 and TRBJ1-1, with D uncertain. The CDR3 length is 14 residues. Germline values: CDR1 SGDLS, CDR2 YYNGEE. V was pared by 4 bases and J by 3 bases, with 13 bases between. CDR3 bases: TGTGCCAGCAGCCCCCCCTATGGGGACACTGAAGCTTTCTTT. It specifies CASSPPYGDTEAFF.

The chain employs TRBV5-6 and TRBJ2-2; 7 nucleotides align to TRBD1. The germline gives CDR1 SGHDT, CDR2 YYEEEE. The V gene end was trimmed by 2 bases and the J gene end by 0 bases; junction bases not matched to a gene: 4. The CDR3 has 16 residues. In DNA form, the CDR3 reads TGTGCCAGCAGCTTACAGGGGTCCCCGAACACCGGGGAGCTGTTTTTT. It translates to CASSLQGSPNTGELFF.

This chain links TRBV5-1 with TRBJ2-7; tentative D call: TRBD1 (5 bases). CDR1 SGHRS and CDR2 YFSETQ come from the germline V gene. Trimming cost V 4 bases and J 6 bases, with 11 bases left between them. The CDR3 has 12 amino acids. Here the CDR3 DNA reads TGCGCCAGCAGCCCCTCAGGGTCCGAGCAGTACTTC. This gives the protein CASSPSGSEQYF.

The CDR3 here is CASSNRDREKLFF. CDR3 sequence (DNA): TGTGCCAGTAGTAACAGGGACCGGGAAAAACTGTTTTTT. The V call is TRBV19, the J call TRBJ1-4; weak D call: TRBD1 (6 bases). The CDR3 has 13 amino acids. V lost 4 bases and J lost 8, with 11 bases in between. From germline, CDR1 is LNHDA and CDR2 SQIVND (reference sequence). Together with reference TRBV19 and TRBJ1-4, the CDR3 gives the full variable domain: DGGITQSPKYLFRKEGQNVTLSCEQNLNHDAMYWYRQDPGQGLRLIYYSQIVNDFQKGDIAEGYSVSREKKESFPLTVTSAQKNPTAFYLCASSNRDREKLFFGSGTQLSVL.

The CDR3 DNA reads TGTGCCAGCAGCACTCCGACAGAAGTGAACACTGAAGCTTTCTTT. Protein: CASSTPTEVNTEAFF. The chain combines TRBV5-4 with TRBJ1-1, with a tentative D call TRBD1 (5 bases). Germline V gene data show CDR1 as SGHNT and CDR2 as YYREEE (reference sequence). This CDR3 has 15 residues. V dropped 4 bases and J dropped 0 bases, with 13 bases sitting between them.

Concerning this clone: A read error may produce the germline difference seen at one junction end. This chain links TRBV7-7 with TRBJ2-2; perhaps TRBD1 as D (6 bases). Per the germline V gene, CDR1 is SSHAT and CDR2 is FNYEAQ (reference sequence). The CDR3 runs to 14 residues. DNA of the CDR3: TGTGCTAGCAGCAAGGACAGTAACACCGGGGAGCTGTTTTTT. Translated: CASSKDSNTGELFF.

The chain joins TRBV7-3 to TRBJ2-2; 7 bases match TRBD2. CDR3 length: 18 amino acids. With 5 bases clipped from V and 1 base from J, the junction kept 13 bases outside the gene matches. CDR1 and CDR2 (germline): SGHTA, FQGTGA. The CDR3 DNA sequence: TGTGCCAGCAGCCCCGTCGGGTCGGTAGCGGGGAACACCGGGGAGCTGTTTTTT. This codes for CASSPVGSVAGNTGELFF.

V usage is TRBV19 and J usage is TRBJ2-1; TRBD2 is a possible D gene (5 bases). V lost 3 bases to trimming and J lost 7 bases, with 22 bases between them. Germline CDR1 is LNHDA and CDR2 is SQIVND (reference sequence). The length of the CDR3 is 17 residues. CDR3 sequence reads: CASSITTRSLSWNEQFF. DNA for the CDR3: TGTGCCAGTAGTATTACAACTAGATCGCTTAGCTGGAATGAGCAGTTCTTC.

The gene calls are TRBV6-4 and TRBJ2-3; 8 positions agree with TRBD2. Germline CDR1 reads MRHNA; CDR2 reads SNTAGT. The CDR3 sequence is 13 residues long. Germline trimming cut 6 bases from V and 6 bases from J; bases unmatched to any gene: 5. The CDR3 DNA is TGTGCCAGCAGCGGGGGGGCCCGGGATACGCAGTATTTT. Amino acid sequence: CASSGGARDTQYF.

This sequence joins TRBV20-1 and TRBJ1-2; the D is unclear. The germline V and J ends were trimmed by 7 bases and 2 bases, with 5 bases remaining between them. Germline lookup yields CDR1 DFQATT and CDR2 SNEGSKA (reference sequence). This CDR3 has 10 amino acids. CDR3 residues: CSVWNYGYTF. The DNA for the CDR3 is TGCAGTGTTTGGAACTATGGCTACACCTTC.

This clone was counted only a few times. The CDR3 protein is CASSPTGSGELFF. As DNA, the CDR3 is TGTGCCAGCAGCCCCACAGGGTCCGGGGAGCTGTTTTTT. The chain combines TRBV12-3 or TRBV12-4 with TRBJ2-2, with a tentative D call TRBD1 (6 bases). Trimming pared 6 bases from V and 6 bases from J, leaving 11 bases between. This CDR3 is 13 amino acids long.

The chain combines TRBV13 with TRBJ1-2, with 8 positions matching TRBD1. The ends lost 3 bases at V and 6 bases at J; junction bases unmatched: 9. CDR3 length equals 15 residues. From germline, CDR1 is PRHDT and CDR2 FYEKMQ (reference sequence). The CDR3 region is CASSFGGPGGDGYTF. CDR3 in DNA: TGTGCCAGCAGCTTTGGAGGGCCAGGGGGCGATGGCTACACCTTC.

Here the CDR3 DNA reads TGTGCCAGCAGCTTACTAGCGGGGTCGAGCACCGGGGAGCTGTTTTTT. Its protein is CASSLLAGSSTGELFF. The J gene is TRBJ2-2, the V gene TRBV5-5; the match to TRBD2 covers 10 bases. Germline loops: CDR1 SGHKS, CDR2 YYEKEE (reference sequence). This CDR3 has 16 residues. V was pared by 2 bases and J by 4 bases, with 5 bases of the junction left unmatched.

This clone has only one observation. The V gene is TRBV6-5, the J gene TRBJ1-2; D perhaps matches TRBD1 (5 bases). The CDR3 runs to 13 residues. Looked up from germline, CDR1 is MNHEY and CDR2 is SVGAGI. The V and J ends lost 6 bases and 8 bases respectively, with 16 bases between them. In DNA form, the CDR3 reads TGTGCCAGCAGGGGGGATATGGTCGTGGGCTACACCTTC. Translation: CASRGDMVVGYTF.

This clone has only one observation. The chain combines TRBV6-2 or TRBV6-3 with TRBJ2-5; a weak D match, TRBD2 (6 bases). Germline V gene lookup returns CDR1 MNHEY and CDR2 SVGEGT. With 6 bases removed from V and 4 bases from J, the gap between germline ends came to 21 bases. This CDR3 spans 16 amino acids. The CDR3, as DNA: TGTGCCAGCAGCCGTGGGGCGGGGCCCCGGGGAGAGACCCAGTACTTC. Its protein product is CASSRGAGPRGETQYF.

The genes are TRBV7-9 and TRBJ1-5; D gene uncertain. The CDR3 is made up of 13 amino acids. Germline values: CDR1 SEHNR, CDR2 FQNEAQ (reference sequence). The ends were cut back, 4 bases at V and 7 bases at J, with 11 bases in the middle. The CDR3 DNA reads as TGTGCCAGCAGCTCTGGGTTGGGGCAGCCCCAGCATTTT. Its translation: CASSSGLGQPQHF.

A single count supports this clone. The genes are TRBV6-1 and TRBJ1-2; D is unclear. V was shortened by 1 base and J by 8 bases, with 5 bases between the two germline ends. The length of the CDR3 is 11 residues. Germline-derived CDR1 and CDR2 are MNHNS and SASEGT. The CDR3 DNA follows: TGTGCCAGCAGTGAAGACTGGGGCTACACCTTC. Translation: CASSEDWGYTF.

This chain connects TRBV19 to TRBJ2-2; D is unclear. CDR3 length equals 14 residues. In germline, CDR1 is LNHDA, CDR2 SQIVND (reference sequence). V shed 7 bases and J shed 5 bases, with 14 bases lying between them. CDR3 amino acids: CASILEPQTGELFF. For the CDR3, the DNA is TGTGCCAGTATACTGGAACCTCAAACCGGGGAGCTGTTTTTT.

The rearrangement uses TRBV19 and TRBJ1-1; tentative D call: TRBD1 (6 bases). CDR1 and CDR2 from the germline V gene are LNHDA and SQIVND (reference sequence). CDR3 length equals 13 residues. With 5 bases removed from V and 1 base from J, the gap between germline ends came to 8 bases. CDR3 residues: CASSSQGNTEAFF. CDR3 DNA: TGTGCCAGTAGTTCACAGGGGAACACTGAAGCTTTCTTT.

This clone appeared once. The DNA for the CDR3 is TGTGCCAGCAGCTTAGCCAGGACAGGGCACAATTCACCCCTCCACTTT. Translation gives CASSLARTGHNSPLHF. The V call is TRBV7-2, the J call TRBJ1-6, with 8 nucleotides matching TRBD1. Germline CDR1 reads SGHTA; CDR2 reads FQGNSA. The V segment lost 0 bases and the J segment 7 bases; nucleotides outside the gene matches: 5. The CDR3 extends over 16 amino acids.

The CDR3: CASSQEIWLNTEAFF. As DNA, the CDR3 is TGCGCCAGCAGCCAAGAGATTTGGCTGAACACTGAAGCTTTCTTT. This chain joins TRBV4-3 and TRBJ1-1; D unresolved. Germline CDR1 and CDR2: LGHNA and YSLEER. This CDR3 has 15 amino acids. V lost 0 bases, J lost 0 bases, and 8 bases lay in between.

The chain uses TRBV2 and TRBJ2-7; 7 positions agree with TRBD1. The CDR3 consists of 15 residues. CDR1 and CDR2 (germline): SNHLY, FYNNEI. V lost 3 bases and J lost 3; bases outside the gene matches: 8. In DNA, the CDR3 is TGTGCCAGCAGTGACGCGGACAGGCCTAACTACGAGCAGTACTTC. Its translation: CASSDADRPNYEQYF.

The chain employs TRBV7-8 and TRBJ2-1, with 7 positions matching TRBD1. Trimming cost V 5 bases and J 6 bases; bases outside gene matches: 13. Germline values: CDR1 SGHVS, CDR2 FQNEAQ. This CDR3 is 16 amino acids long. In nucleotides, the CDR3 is TGTGCCAGCAGCCCAAGAAGGGGGCCCCGCGGCAATGAGCAGTTCTTC. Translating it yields CASSPRRGPRGNEQFF.